The clone carrying this T cell receptor beta chain was seen a single time. The repertoire was sequenced with immunoSEQ multiplex PCR; TCRdb's copy has only in-frame clones and lacks some. The data hold approximately 700,000 clones, with around 73% observed a single time. These data come from a study of shared clonotypes between healthy human individuals. CDR1 LNHDA and CDR2 SQIVND come from the germline V gene (reference sequence). The CDR3 has 15 residues. V gave up 6 bases and J gave up 4 bases, with 18 bases separating them. The sequencing input was memory CD4+ T cells sorted from blood. Documented subset: CD45RA-negative fraction. The chain uses TRBV19 and TRBJ1-2; no reliable D call. This sequence was found in a woman between 25 and 40 years old in good health. The CDR3 DNA follows: TGTGCCAGTAGGTTACAGATGAAAACCTCCTATGGCTACACCTTC. Translation gives CASRLQMKTSYGYTF.